This record covers a single T cell receptor beta chain. Sequencing used immunoSEQ multiplex PCR; TCRdb keeps in-frame clones, though not all of them. The sample comprises fewer than 130,000 clones, about 90% of which are singletons, and around 4.9% rests with the top ten. The data derive from a study of blood T cell repertoires in COVID-19. Whole-study context: From T cells, B-cell-depleted T cells, or PBMCs came the material, which was cDNA or gDNA.

Trimming stripped 6 bases from V and 3 bases from J, with 9 bases between. There are 12 residues in the CDR3. CDR1 is SNHLY, CDR2 FYNNEI, per germline. The receptor was derived from a human donor in a cohort sampled during active COVID-19. Specimen: peripheral blood. The chain uses TRBV2 and TRBJ2-7; possibly TRBD2 for D (5 bases). The CDR3 nucleotides read TGTGCCAGCAGCTACGCGGGCTACGAGCAGTACTTC. Translated: CASSYAGYEQYF.